The TCR beta chain described here comes from a study of T cells in narcolepsy. Generated by immunoSEQ multiplex PCR, the TCRdb table keeps only in-frame clones and is missing some. The sample records 25,000 to 35,000 clones, 90% being singletons. Trimming shortened V by 6 bases and J by 3 bases, and 12 bases separated the two germline ends. Germline lookup yields CDR1 SGDLS and CDR2 YYNGEE. The CDR3 has 13 residues. This receptor was identified in a human donor with narcolepsy. Source material: CD45RA- memory CD4+ T cells from PBMCs. This chain connects TRBV9 to TRBJ2-5; TRBD1 or TRBD2 may be the D gene (5 bases each). CDR3 region: CASNSMGEETQYF. The CDR3, as DNA: TGTGCCAGCAACTCAATGGGGGAAGAGACCCAGTACTTC.